This entry is about one T cell receptor (beta chain). What it binds is not known. Other DNA sequences in the sample encode the same CDR3. The sample comes from a study of cytomegalovirus exposure and HLA in healthy donors. Turning to the study itself: Early release data held 85 million or so unique TCRs from HLA-typed donors.

General observations from the study: Association of 15,000 to 20,000 TCR beta sequences with HLA alleles was found at 0.05 false discovery rate in a later analysis.

This CDR3 is 14 amino acids long. Trimming shortened V by 3 bases and J by 2 bases, and 8 bases separated the two germline ends. Germline V gives CDR1 LNHDA, CDR2 SQIVND (reference sequence). A multiplex PCR was run with 60 Vbeta primers and 13 Jbeta primers. Sequencing used immunoSEQ multiplex PCR; TCRdb keeps in-frame clones, though not all of them. This repertoire shows 210,000 or so clones, about 84% found once; its top ten account for 1% to 1.5%. Material for sequencing was PBMCs. The clonotype originates from a human donor in good health. The rearrangement links TRBV19 to TRBJ1-5; D perhaps matches TRBD1 (6 bases). CDR3 in DNA: TGTGCCAGTAGTATTCGACAGGGCAATCAGCCCCAGCATTTT. Translated: CASSIRQGNQPQHF.